The 26 T cell receptor beta chains presented below share a single source sample, sequenced in a study of T-cell memory formation after mild COVID-19. TCRdb reprocessed the 5' RACE reads via MiXCR and lists one record per CDR3 protein. The table has about 400,000 distinct CDR3 sequences, around 22% seen once. Sequencing was carried out using PBMCs or a T cell subset sorted from them (not recorded which). The receptors were sampled from an adult woman who had mild COVID-19 (a few samples of this study predate the infection). Cell type and time point are not known.

The rearrangement links TRBV11-2 to TRBJ2-1; TRBD2 aligns across 16 bases. CDR1 and CDR2 from the germline V gene are SGHAT and FQNNGV. The trim removed 5 bases at V and 9 bases at J, leaving 10 bases unmatched. The CDR3 runs to 17 residues. DNA of the CDR3: TGTGCCAGCAGCCATCACGGGACTAGCGGGAGGGCCCTTGAGCAGTTCTTC. Translating gives CASSHHGTSGRALEQFF. Combining the CDR3 with reference TRBV11-2 and TRBJ2-1 gives the whole variable domain EAGVAQSPRYKIIEKRQSVAFWCNPISGHATLYWYQQILGQGPKLLIQFQNNGVVDDSQLPKDRFSAERLKGVDSTLKIQPAKLEDSAVYLCASSHHGTSGRALEQFFGPGTRLTVL.

The chain recombines TRBV30 with TRBJ2-7; no reliable D call. Trimming removed 4 bases at V and 6 bases at J, with 13 bases between. There are 12 residues in the CDR3. CDR1 is GTSNPN and CDR2 is SVGIG in the germline V gene (reference sequence). The CDR3 bases are TGTGCCTGGACCGGTGTTACGGTCGAGCAGTACTTC. Protein: CAWTGVTVEQYF.

V is TRBV12-3 or TRBV12-4 and J is TRBJ2-5; D is unclear. The CDR3 is 16 residues long. The ends were cut back, 3 bases at V and 2 bases at J, with 16 bases in the middle. CDR3 amino acids: CASSFKAAMGQETQYF. The DNA of the CDR3 is TGTGCCAGCAGTTTTAAGGCAGCCATGGGGCAAGAGACCCAGTACTTC.

The V gene is TRBV20-1, the J gene TRBJ2-2; D is undetermined. CDR3 length: 14 residues. Germline V CDR1 and CDR2: DFQATT, SNEGSKA (reference sequence). Trimming pared 1 base from V and 5 bases from J, leaving 11 bases between. CDR3 sequence (DNA): TGCAGTGCTAGAGGCCCAGGTGGGACCGGGGAGCTGTTTTTT. Amino acids: CSARGPGGTGELFF.

The sample holds a few counts of this clonotype. The genes are TRBV15 and TRBJ2-1; D uncertain. V was cut by 0 bases and J by 9 bases, with 6 bases left in between. The CDR3 runs 12 residues. Germline V CDR1 and CDR2: LNHNV, YYDKDF (reference sequence). The CDR3 loop is CATSRDPAEQFF. For the CDR3, the DNA is TGTGCCACCAGCAGAGATCCCGCTGAGCAGTTCTTC.

The genes are TRBV12-3 or TRBV12-4 and TRBJ2-1; TRBD1 might be the D (6 bases). The ends were cut back, 1 base at V and 1 base at J, with 8 bases in the middle. CDR3 size: 15 residues. Here the CDR3 DNA reads TGTGCCAGCAGTTTAGGGACAGTTTCCTACAATGAGCAGTTCTTC. Translated: CASSLGTVSYNEQFF.

The rearrangement joins TRBV5-1 to TRBJ1-4; no reliable D call. From germline, CDR1 is SGHRS and CDR2 YFSETQ. The CDR3 sequence is 15 residues long. Deletions cut 0 bases from V and 3 bases from J, with 9 bases between. CDR3 protein: CASSLGRGANEKLFF. Here the CDR3 DNA reads TGCGCCAGCAGCTTGGGACGGGGAGCTAATGAAAAACTGTTTTTT.

The CDR3: CASSYYSGTVYEQYF. CDR3 DNA: TGTGCCAGCAGTTACTATTCCGGGACAGTCTACGAGCAGTACTTC. The chain has TRBV6-2 or TRBV6-3 and TRBJ2-7; 7 bases align to TRBD1. Germline V gene sequence: CDR1 MNHEY, CDR2 SVGEGT. Trimming at V came to 1 base and at J to 3 bases, leaving 6 bases not matched to a gene. This CDR3 region has 15 residues.

The rearrangement uses TRBV9 and TRBJ2-7; TRBD1 might be the D (6 bases). Trimming cost V 0 bases and J 0 bases, with 16 bases left between them. This CDR3 contains 17 residues. In germline, CDR1 is SGDLS, CDR2 YYNGEE. The CDR3 reads CASSVGGDTLTSYEQYF. The DNA for the CDR3 is TGTGCCAGCAGCGTAGGAGGGGACACCCTAACCTCCTACGAGCAGTACTTC.

This clonotype occurred a few times. In DNA, the CDR3 is TGTGCCAGCAGCTTAAGGTGGGCCCAGAACCATCCTGAAGCTTTCTTT. This translates into CASSLRWAQNHPEAFF. The rearrangement joins TRBV11-2 to TRBJ1-1; no clear D. Looked up from germline, CDR1 is SGHAT and CDR2 is FQNNGV. Trimming removed 2 bases at V and 6 bases at J, with 19 bases between. The CDR3 is 16 residues long. Full variable domain (rest looked up from reference TRBV11-2 and TRBJ1-1): EAGVAQSPRYKIIEKRQSVAFWCNPISGHATLYWYQQILGQGPKLLIQFQNNGVVDDSQLPKDRFSAERLKGVDSTLKIQPAKLEDSAVYLCASSLRWAQNHPEAFFGQGTRLTVV.

The gene calls are TRBV6-5 and TRBJ1-1, with unresolved D. Per the germline V gene, CDR1 is MNHEY and CDR2 is SVGAGI. Trimming pared 5 bases from V and 6 bases from J, leaving 19 bases between. CDR3 length equals 15 residues. CDR3 bases: TGTGCCAGCAGTCACGAGTCCGGTGGGAGGGCTGAAGCTTTCTTT. Protein sequence: CASSHESGGRAEAFF.

V is TRBV6-2 or TRBV6-3 and J is TRBJ2-5; TRBD2 matches 9 bases. The CDR3 contains 17 residues. The V gene's germline CDR1 is MNHEY and CDR2 SVGEGT. With V trimmed by 2 bases and J by 5 bases, 12 bases remained unmatched. The DNA of the CDR3 is TGTGCCAGCAGTTACGACCCCGAGCGGGAGGTGGCGGAGACCCAGTACTTC. Protein sequence: CASSYDPEREVAETQYF.

This clonotype has more than one count but fewer than ten. V usage is TRBV20-1 and J usage is TRBJ2-1; 13 bases are a match to TRBD2. The CDR3 sequence is 15 residues long. Per the germline V gene, CDR1 is DFQATT and CDR2 is SNEGSKA (reference sequence). The ends lost 3 bases at V and 9 bases at J; junction bases unmatched: 8. DNA for the CDR3: TGCAGTGCTAGGGAAGGACTAGCGGGAGTGTCTGAGCAGTTCTTC. Translated: CSAREGLAGVSEQFF.

V gene TRBV25-1 combines with J gene TRBJ2-7; D might be TRBD2 (7 bases). Trimming shortened V by 4 bases and J by 2 bases, and 12 bases separated the two germline ends. Germline V gives CDR1 MGHDK, CDR2 SYGVNS. This CDR3 has 14 residues. CDR3 sequence: CASSAGGEAYEQYF. The CDR3 region has the DNA TGTGCCAGCAGTGCGGGGGGCGAGGCCTACGAGCAGTACTTC.

The J gene is TRBJ2-1, the V gene TRBV7-3; D possibly corresponds to TRBD1 (6 bases). The germline gives CDR1 SGHTA, CDR2 FQGTGA. The CDR3 is 16 residues long. With 3 bases removed from V and 4 bases from J, the gap between germline ends came to 16 bases. The CDR3 sequence is CASSLRGHGIYNEQFF. The CDR3 DNA follows: TGTGCCAGCAGCTTGAGGGGACATGGGATATACAATGAGCAGTTCTTC. The full variable domain, its missing parts supplied by reference TRBV7-3 and TRBJ2-1, is GAGVSQTPSNKVTEKGKYVELRCDPISGHTALYWYRQSLGQGPEFLIYFQGTGAADDSGLPNDRFFAVRPEGSVSTLKIQRTERGDSAVYLCASSLRGHGIYNEQFFGPGTRLTVL.

This clonotype occurred a few times. The rearrangement uses TRBV6-6 and TRBJ2-1, with 7 bases lining up with TRBD2. The CDR3 totals 14 residues. CDR1 and CDR2 (germline): MNHNY, SVGAGI (reference sequence). Trimming removed 2 bases from V and 9 bases from J; junction bases left unmatched: 7. The CDR3 loop reads CASSYPSLAVEQFF. In nucleotides, the CDR3 is TGTGCCAGCAGTTACCCAAGTCTAGCGGTTGAGCAGTTCTTC.

V gene TRBV6-4 combines with J gene TRBJ2-3, with D unresolved. The germline gives CDR1 MRHNA, CDR2 SNTAGT. The V end was cut by 1 base, the J end by 0 bases, with 11 bases between. The CDR3 sequence is 16 residues long. Here the CDR3 DNA reads TGTGCCAGCAGTGACTGGGCTGGTGCTAGCACAGATACGCAGTATTTT. Translating it yields CASSDWAGASTDTQYF.

This chain connects TRBV29-1 to TRBJ1-2; maybe TRBD1 (6 bases). The CDR3 spans 14 residues. V shed 4 bases and J shed 4 bases, with 16 bases lying between them. Germline CDR1 is SQVTM and CDR2 is ANQGSEA. CDR3 coding DNA: TGCAGCGTTGTTGGAGACAGGAGCCTCTATGGCTACACCTTC. This sequence encodes CSVVGDRSLYGYTF.

This clonotype occurred a few times. The gene calls are TRBV10-3 and TRBJ1-2, with a possible D match to TRBD1 (6 bases). CDR3 length: 13 residues. V dropped 6 bases and J dropped 3 bases, with 11 bases sitting between them. Germline-derived CDR1 and CDR2 are ENHRY and SYGVKD. CDR3 bases: TGTGCCATCAGACAGGGATCGGACTATGGCTACACCTTC. Encoded protein: CAIRQGSDYGYTF.

The V gene is TRBV20-1, the J gene TRBJ2-3; the D is unclear. Germline assignment: CDR1 DFQATT and CDR2 SNEGSKA (reference sequence). V dropped 6 bases and J dropped 6 bases, with 16 bases sitting between them. This CDR3 contains 13 residues. The chain's CDR3 is CSAPKLSTDTQYF. The CDR3 bases are TGCAGTGCCCCGAAGTTAAGTACGGATACGCAGTATTTT.

This clonotype came up once. This chain links TRBV19 with TRBJ2-6, with 9 bases that match TRBD1. V lost 1 base and J lost 0; bases outside the gene matches: 4. The CDR3 runs 18 residues. Per the germline V gene, CDR1 is LNHDA and CDR2 is SQIVND (reference sequence). The CDR3 reads CASSIGTGAPSGANVLTF. The CDR3 DNA reads as TGTGCCAGTAGTATAGGGACAGGGGCCCCCTCTGGGGCCAACGTCCTGACTTTC.

This clonotype was seen a few times. The gene calls are TRBV20-1 and TRBJ2-4, with 9 bases matching TRBD1. Germline CDR1 reads DFQATT; CDR2 reads SNEGSKA (reference sequence). This CDR3 is built from 16 residues. V lost 5 bases and J lost 6; bases outside the gene matches: 14. As DNA, the CDR3 is TGCAGTGCTGAAGACCCACGGAGACAGGGGGGAAACATTCAGTACTTC. It translates to CSAEDPRRQGGNIQYF.

V gene TRBV20-1 combines with J gene TRBJ2-4, with TRBD1 matching 9 bases. The germline CDR1 and CDR2 sequences are DFQATT and SNEGSKA (reference sequence). The CDR3 is 14 amino acids. The ends lost 5 bases at V and 6 bases at J; junction bases unmatched: 8. The CDR3 coding sequence is TGCAGTGCTCGTAGGACAGGGGAACTAAACATTCAGTACTTC. Encoded protein: CSARRTGELNIQYF.

J is TRBJ2-3 and V is TRBV6-1; unclear D gene. The CDR3 runs to 17 residues. V shed 8 bases and J shed 0 bases, with 21 bases lying between them. Germline CDR1 and CDR2: MNHNS and SASEGT. Here the CDR3 reads CASPSAAFADSTDTQYF. The CDR3 DNA follows: TGTGCCAGCCCCTCGGCAGCATTCGCGGACAGCACAGATACGCAGTATTTT.

This clonotype has a count of ten or more. The V gene is TRBV7-3, the J gene TRBJ2-5; weak D call: TRBD2 (6 bases). Trimming took 3 bases from V and 3 from J, leaving 17 bases between them. CDR1 is SGHTA, CDR2 FQGTGA, per germline. The CDR3 loop spans 16 amino acids. The CDR3 DNA sequence: TGTGCCAGCAGCTTCAGTGGTTCTAGCGCGAAAGAGACCCAGTACTTC. It yields the protein CASSFSGSSAKETQYF.

The V gene is TRBV5-1, the J gene TRBJ2-7; D is unclear. Trimming took off 5 bases at V and 0 bases at J, with 15 bases between the two ends. The CDR3 runs 15 residues. The germline gives CDR1 SGHRS, CDR2 YFSETQ. The CDR3 nucleotides read TGCGCCAGCAGGCTGGAACCGGTCTCCTCCTACGAGCAGTACTTC. Protein product: CASRLEPVSSYEQYF.